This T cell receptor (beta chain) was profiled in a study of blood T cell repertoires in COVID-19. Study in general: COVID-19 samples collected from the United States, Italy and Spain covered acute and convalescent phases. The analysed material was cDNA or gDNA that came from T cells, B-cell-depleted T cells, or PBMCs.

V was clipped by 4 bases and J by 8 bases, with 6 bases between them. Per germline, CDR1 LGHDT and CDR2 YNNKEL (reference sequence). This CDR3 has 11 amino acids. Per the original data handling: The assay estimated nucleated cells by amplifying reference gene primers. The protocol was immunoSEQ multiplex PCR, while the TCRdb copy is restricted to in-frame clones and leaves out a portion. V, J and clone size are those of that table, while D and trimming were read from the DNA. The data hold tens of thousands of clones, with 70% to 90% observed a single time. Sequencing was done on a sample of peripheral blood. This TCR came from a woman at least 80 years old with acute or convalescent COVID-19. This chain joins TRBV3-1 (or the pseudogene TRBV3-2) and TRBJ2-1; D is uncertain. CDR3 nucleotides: TGTGCCAGCAGCCGGGCGTATGAGCAGTTCTTC. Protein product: CASSRAYEQFF.